This T cell receptor (beta chain) stems from a study of blood T cells in healthy people across ages. Regarding the study as a whole: PBMC samples, being unsorted, prevented any conclusive comparison of naive and antigen-experienced cells.

Caucasian, healthy and from Russia, the donors were aged between about 6 and 90. This clonotype was detected ten times or more. The antigen remains unidentified. V gave up 0 bases and J gave up 5 bases, with 8 bases separating them. This CDR3 spans 14 amino acids. The germline V gene encodes CDR1 SGHTA and CDR2 FQGNSA. Then a second PCR, running roughly 6 to 11 cycles, was carried out with a sample-barcoded 5' primer and a J-beta primer mix. Every sample gave at least 3 million paired-end reads containing CDR3. MiXCR was run by TCRdb on the 5' RACE reads, yielding one entry per CDR3 protein. The sample consists of about 1.1 million distinct CDR3 sequences, roughly two fifths of them appearing once.

This TCR derives from a man between 18 and 35 years old in good health. Material: blood. The chain recombines TRBV7-2 with TRBJ2-1; D is perhaps TRBD2 (5 bases). CDR3 coding DNA: TGTGCCAGCAGCTTAGCGGGCGGGCACAATGAGCAGTTCTTC. Translated, it gives CASSLAGGHNEQFF.